This TCR beta chain was captured in a study of shared clonotypes between healthy human individuals. V was trimmed by 3 bases and J by 6 bases, leaving 12 bases between them. Germline loops: CDR1 GTSNPN, CDR2 SVGIG (reference sequence). The CDR3 consists of 12 residues. Deep was the level at which the assay was run. The data were produced by immunoSEQ multiplex PCR, yet TCRdb's version contains in-frame clones alone and is incomplete. In the table there are about 960,000 clones, around three quarters of which are singletons. The receptor's source is a young man in good health. Material for sequencing was memory CD4+ T cells sorted from blood. The sample's subset: CD45RA-negative fraction. The chain combines TRBV30 with TRBJ2-7, with D possibly being TRBD2 (7 bases). CDR3 coding DNA: TGTGCCTGGAGCCTAGGGGGGGCCGAGCAGTACTTC. As protein: CAWSLGGAEQYF.